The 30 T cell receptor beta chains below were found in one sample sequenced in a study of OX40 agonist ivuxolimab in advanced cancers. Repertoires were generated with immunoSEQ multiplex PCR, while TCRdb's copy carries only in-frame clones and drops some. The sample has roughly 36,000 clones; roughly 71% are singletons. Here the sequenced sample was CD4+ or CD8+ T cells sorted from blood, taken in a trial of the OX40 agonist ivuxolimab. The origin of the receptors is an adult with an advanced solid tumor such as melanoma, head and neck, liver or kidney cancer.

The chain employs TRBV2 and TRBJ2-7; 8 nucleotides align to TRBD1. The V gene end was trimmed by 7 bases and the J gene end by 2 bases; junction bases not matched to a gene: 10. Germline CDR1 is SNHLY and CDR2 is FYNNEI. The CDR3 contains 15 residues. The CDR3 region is CASTRDRTVAYEQYF. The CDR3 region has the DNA TGTGCCAGCACCAGGGACAGGACGGTAGCCTACGAGCAGTACTTC.

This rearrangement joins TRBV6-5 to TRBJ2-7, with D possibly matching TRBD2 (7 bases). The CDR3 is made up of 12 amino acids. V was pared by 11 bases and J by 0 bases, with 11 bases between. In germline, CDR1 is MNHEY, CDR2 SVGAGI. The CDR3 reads CAGGATSYEQYF. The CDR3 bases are TGTGCCGGGGGGGCCACCTCCTACGAGCAGTACTTC.

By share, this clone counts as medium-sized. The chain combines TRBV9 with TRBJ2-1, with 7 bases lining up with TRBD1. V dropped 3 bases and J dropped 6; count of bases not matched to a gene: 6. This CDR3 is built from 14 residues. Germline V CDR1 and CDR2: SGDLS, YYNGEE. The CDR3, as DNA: TGTGCCAGCAGCGCTTCGGGACAGCCCAATGAGCAGTTCTTC. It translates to CASSASGQPNEQFF. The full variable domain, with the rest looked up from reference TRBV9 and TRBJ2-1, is DSGVTQTPKHLITATGQRVTLRCSPRSGDLSVYWYQQSLDQGLQFLIQYYNGEERAKGNILERFSAQQFPDLHSELNLSSLELGDSALYFCASSASGQPNEQFFGPGTRLTVL.

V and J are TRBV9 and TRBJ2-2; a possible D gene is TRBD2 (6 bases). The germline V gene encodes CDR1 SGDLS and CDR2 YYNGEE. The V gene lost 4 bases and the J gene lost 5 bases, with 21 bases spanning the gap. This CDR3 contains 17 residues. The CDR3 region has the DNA TGTGCCAGCAGCCCCCAAGTCGGACTACCTAGTACCGGGGAGCTGTTTTTT. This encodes CASSPQVGLPSTGELFF.

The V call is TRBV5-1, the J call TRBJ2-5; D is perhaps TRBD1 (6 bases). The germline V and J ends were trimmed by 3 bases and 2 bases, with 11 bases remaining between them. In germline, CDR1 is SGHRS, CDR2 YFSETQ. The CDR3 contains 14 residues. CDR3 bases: TGCGCCAGCAGCTACAACGGACAGCAAGAGACCCAGTACTTC. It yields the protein CASSYNGQQETQYF.

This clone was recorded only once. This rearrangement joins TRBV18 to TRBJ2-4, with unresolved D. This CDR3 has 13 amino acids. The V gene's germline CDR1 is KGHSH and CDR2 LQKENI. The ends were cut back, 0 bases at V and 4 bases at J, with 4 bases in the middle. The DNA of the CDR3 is TGTGCCAGCTCACCACCGCTTAAAAACATTCAGTACTTC. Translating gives CASSPPLKNIQYF.

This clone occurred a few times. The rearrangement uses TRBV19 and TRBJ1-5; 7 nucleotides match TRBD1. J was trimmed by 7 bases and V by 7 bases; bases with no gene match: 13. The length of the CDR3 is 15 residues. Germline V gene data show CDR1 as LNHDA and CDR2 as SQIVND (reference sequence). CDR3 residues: CASTWRQGRGQPQHF. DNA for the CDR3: TGTGCCAGTACCTGGCGACAGGGCCGCGGGCAGCCCCAGCATTTT.

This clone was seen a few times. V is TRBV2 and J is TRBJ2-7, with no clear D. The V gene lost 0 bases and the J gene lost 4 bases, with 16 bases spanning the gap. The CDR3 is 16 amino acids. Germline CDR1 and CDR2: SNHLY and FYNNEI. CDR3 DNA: TGTGCCAGCAGTGAAGCCTCCCTGATGTCCCCTTACGAGCAGTACGTC. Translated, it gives CASSEASLMSPYEQYV.

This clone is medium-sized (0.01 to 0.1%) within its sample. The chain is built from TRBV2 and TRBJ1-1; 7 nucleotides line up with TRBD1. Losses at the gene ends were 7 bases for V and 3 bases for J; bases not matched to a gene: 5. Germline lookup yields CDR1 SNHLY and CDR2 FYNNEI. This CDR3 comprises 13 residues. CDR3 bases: TGTGCCAGCAATAGTCAGGGGGACACTGAAGCTTTCTTT. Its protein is CASNSQGDTEAFF.

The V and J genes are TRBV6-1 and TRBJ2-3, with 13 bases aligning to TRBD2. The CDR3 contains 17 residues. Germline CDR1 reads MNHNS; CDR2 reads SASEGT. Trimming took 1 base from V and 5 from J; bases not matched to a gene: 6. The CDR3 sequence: CASSEGLAGGLLDTQYF. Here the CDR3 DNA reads TGTGCCAGCAGTGAAGGACTAGCGGGGGGTCTCTTAGATACGCAGTATTTT.

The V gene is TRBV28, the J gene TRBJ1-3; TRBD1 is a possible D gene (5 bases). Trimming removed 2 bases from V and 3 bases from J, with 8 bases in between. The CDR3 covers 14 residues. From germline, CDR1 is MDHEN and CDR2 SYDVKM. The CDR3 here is CASSLGGVGNTIYF. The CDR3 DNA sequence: TGTGCCAGCAGTTTAGGGGGGGTTGGAAACACCATATATTTT.

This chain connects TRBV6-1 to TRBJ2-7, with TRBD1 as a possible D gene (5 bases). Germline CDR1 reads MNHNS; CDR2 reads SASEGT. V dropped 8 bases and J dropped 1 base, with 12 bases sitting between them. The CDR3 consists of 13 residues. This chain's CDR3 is CASSRTPSYEQYV. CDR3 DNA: TGTGCCAGCTCCCGGACACCGTCCTACGAGCAGTACGTC.

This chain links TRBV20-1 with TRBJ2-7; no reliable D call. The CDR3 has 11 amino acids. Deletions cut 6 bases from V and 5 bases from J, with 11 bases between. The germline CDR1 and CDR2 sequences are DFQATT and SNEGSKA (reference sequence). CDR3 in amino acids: CSASTPHEQYF. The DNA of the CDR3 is TGCAGTGCATCAACTCCCCACGAGCAGTACTTC.

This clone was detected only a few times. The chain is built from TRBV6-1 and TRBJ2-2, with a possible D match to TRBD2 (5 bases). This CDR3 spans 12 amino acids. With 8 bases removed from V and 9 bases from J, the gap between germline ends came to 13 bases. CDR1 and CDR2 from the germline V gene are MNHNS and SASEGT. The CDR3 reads CASGEPERELFF. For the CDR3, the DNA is TGTGCCAGCGGGGAGCCCGAGCGGGAGCTGTTTTTT.

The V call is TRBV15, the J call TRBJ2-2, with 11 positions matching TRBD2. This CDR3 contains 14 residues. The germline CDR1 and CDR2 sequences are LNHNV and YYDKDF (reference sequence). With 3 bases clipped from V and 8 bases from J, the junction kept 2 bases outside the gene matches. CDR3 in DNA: TGTGCCACCAGCAGTCTAGCGGGGGGAGGGGAGCTGTTTTTT. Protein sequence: CATSSLAGGGELFF.

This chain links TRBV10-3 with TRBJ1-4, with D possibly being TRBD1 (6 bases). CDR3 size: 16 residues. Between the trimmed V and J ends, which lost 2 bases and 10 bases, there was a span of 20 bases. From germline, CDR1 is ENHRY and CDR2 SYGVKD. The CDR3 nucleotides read TGTGCCATCAGTGAGGCGGAGACAGGTGGTTCCAGAAAACTGTTTTTT. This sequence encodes CAISEAETGGSRKLFF.

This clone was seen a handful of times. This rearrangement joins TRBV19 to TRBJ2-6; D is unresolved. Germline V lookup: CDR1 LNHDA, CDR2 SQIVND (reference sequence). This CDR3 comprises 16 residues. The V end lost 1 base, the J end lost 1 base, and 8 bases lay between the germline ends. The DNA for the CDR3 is TGTGCCAGTAGTATAGCGCTGATGTCTGGGGCCAACGTCCTGACTTTC. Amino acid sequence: CASSIALMSGANVLTF.

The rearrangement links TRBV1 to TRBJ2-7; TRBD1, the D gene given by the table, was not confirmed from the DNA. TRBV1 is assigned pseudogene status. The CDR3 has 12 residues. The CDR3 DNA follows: TGCACCAGCAGCCCCTCAGACTACGAGCAGTACTTC. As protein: CTSSPSDYEQYF.

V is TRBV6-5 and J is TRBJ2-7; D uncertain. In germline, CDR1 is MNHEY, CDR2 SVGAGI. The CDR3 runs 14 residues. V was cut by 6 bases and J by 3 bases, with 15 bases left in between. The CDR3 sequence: CASSTPDGVYEQYF. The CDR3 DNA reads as TGTGCCAGCAGCACCCCGGACGGAGTCTACGAGCAGTACTTC.

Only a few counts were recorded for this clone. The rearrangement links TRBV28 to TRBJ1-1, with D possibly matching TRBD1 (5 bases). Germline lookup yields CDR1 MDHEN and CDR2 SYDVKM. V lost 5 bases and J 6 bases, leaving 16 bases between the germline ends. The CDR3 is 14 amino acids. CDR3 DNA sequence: TGTGCCAGCAGTCTCGGCATCGGGGGGGCTGAAGCTTTCTTT. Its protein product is CASSLGIGGAEAFF.

CDR3 DNA: TGCGCCAGCAGCTTGCCAGAGTCCAACGAGCAGTACTTC. It codes for CASSLPESNEQYF. V is TRBV5-1 and J is TRBJ2-7; D is uncertain. This CDR3 comprises 13 residues. Trimming cost V 1 base and J 5 bases, with 10 bases left between them. The germline V gene encodes CDR1 SGHRS and CDR2 YFSETQ.

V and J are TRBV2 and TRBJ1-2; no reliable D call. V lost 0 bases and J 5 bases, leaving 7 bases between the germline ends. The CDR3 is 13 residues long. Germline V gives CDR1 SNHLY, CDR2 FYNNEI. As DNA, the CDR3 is TGTGCCAGCAGTGAAGCAAGGAGTTATGGCTACACCTTC. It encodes CASSEARSYGYTF.

The CDR3 here is CASSKAGITGELFF. The CDR3 DNA reads as TGTGCCAGTAGTAAGGCAGGGATCACCGGGGAGCTGTTTTTT. J is TRBJ2-2 and V is TRBV19; weak D call: TRBD1 (5 bases). The V end lost 4 bases, the J end lost 4 bases, and 10 bases lay between the germline ends. The CDR3 sequence is 14 residues long. The germline V gene has CDR1 LNHDA and CDR2 SQIVND (reference sequence).

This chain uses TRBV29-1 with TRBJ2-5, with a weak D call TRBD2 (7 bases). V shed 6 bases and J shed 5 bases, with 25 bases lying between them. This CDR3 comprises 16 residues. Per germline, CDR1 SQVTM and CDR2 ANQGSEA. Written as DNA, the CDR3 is TGCAGCGTCAAGGGGGGGGGCTCATTCAATAGGGAGACCCAGTACTTC. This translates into CSVKGGGSFNRETQYF.

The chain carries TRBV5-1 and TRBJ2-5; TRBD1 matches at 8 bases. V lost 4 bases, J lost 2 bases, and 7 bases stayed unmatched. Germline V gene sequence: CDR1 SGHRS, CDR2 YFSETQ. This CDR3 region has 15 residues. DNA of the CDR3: TGCGCCAGCAGCCGCGGGACAGGTACTCAAGAGACCCAGTACTTC. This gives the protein CASSRGTGTQETQYF.

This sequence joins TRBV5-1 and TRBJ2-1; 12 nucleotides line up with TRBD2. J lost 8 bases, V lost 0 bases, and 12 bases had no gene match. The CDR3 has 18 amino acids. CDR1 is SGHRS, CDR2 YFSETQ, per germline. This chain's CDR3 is CASSLDGSSGGARDEQFF. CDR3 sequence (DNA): TGCGCCAGCAGCTTGGATGGGTCTAGCGGGGGGGCTCGGGATGAGCAGTTCTTC.

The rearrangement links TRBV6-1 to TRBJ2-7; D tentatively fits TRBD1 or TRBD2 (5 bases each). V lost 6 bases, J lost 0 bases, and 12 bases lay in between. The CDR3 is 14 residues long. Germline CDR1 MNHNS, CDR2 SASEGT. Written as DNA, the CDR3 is TGTGCCAGCAGGAGGGGCCCCGGCTCCTACGAGCAGTACGTC. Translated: CASRRGPGSYEQYV.

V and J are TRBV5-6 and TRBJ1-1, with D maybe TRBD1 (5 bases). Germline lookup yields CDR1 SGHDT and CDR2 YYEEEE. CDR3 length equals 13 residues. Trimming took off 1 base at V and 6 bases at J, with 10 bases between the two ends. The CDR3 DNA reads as TGTGCCAGCAGCTTGTTCCGGGGCGCTGAAGCTTTCTTT. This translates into CASSLFRGAEAFF.

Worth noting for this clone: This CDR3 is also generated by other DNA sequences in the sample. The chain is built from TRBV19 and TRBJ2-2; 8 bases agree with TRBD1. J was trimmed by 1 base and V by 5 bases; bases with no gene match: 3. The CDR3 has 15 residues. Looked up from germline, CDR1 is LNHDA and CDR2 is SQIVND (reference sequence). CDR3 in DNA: TGTGCCAGTAGTCCCGGGACAGGGAACACCGGGGAGCTGTTTTTT. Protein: CASSPGTGNTGELFF.

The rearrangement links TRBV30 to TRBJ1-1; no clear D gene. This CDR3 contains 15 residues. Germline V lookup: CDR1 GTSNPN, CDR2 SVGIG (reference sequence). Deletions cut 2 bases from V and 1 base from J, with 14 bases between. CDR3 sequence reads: CAWSLRETSNTEAFF. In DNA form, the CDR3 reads TGTGCCTGGAGTCTGCGTGAGACATCGAACACTGAAGCTTTCTTT.